Given below is one TCR beta chain in context. Its antigen is unidentified. This record belongs to a study of cytomegalovirus exposure and HLA in healthy donors. Study results and limitations: TCR association rates varied by HLA locus in a later analysis, with DRB1 highest and HLA-C lowest. In a later analysis, HLA-associated TCR beta chains were more clonally expanded than equally common others. About 87% or about 30% of the time was how often most TCR beta V segments were productive, according to an earlier analysis. In a later analysis, TCR beta V- and J-gene trimming was associated with a missense DCLRE1C variant.

This CDR3 contains 14 residues. Germline trimming cut 4 bases from V and 9 bases from J; bases unmatched to any gene: 9. The germline V gene encodes CDR1 SGDLS and CDR2 YYNGEE. PCR was performed using 60 Vbeta and 13 Jbeta primers. Sequencing was performed with immunoSEQ multiplex PCR; in TCRdb, only in-frame clones are kept and a portion is missing. The sample records some 200,000 clones, 82% being singletons. This clonotype was sampled from a boy aged 2 to 10 in good health and CMV-seronegative. The rearrangement links TRBV9 to TRBJ2-1; 8 bases agree with TRBD1. The sequenced sample was PBMCs. The DNA for the CDR3 is TGTGCCAGCAGCCACGGGACAGGTTGGGGTGAGCAGTTCTTC. It encodes CASSHGTGWGEQFF.